This record looks at one T cell receptor beta chain sequence and its context. The junction shows a germline mismatch at one end, possibly a read error. This sample is part of a study of circulating and synovial CD4+ cells in juvenile arthritis. TCRdb keeps only in-frame clones here, not all; method: immunoSEQ multiplex PCR. The data contain 39,000 or so clones, approximately 94% of them singletons. Germline V gene data show CDR1 as GTSNPN and CDR2 as SVGIG (reference sequence). The CDR3 runs to 13 residues. This rearrangement joins TRBV30 to TRBJ1-5; 8 nucleotides line up with TRBD1. This sequence was found in a human donor with juvenile idiopathic arthritis. Sequencing input: CD4+ T cells from blood. CDR3 DNA: TGTGCGTGGACAGGGAAAAACAATCAGCCCCAGCATTTT. Amino acid sequence: CAWTGKNNQPQHF.